This is a list of T cell receptor beta chains from one sample in a study of blood T cell repertoires in COVID-19. Repertoires were generated with immunoSEQ multiplex PCR, while TCRdb's copy carries only in-frame clones and drops some. The data contain 10,000 to 15,000 clones, almost 85% of them singletons. The sample taken for sequencing was peripheral blood. These receptors all stem from a man of 80 years or more with acute or convalescent COVID-19. Both conserved end residues are part of each CDR3. Fields, in order: D gene, V gene, J gene, clone size, CDR3 protein, CDR3 DNA. D genes are given only for firm matches. Only some rows state a clone size, as once, few, many or a class for expanded clones.

>-|TRBV5-8|TRBJ1-1|medium-sized
CASSFHPGEGSFLAEAFF
TGTGCCAGCAGCTTTCACCCAGGGGAGGGGTCTTTTTTAGCTGAAGCTTTCTTT
>-|TRBV24-1|TRBJ2-7|-
CATSQTGYEQYF
TGTGCCACCAGTCAAACAGGCTACGAGCAGTACTTC
>-|TRBV18|TRBJ1-2|-
CASSLNRENYGYTF
TGTGCCAGCTCACTAAACAGGGAAAACTATGGCTACACCTTC
>-|TRBV18|TRBJ2-7|-
CASSPRRTYEQYF
TGTGCCAGCTCACCTCGGAGGACCTACGAGCAGTACTTC
>-|TRBV5-1|TRBJ2-5|-
CASSPEGGPIGETQYF
TGCGCCAGCAGCCCGGAGGGGGGGCCGATAGGAGAGACCCAGTACTTC
>-|TRBV30|TRBJ1-6|-
CAWGRNSGSYNSPLHF
TGTGCCTGGGGGAGGAACAGCGGCTCCTATAATTCACCCCTCCACTTT
>-|TRBV7-7|TRBJ2-7|once
CASSLSTAFYDEQYF
TGTGCCAGCAGCTTATCGACAGCATTCTACGATGAGCAGTACTTC
>-|TRBV12-3/TRBV12-4|TRBJ1-1|once
CASSFTTDTEAFF
TGTGCCAGCAGTTTCACCACGGACACTGAAGCTTTCTTT
>-|TRBV11-3|TRBJ2-2|-
CASSKRTGELFF
TGTGCCAGCAGCAAACGGACCGGGGAGCTGTTTTTT
>TRBD1|TRBV5-1|TRBJ1-2|-
CASSSGGADGYTF
TGCGCCAGCAGCTCAGGGGGCGCAGATGGCTACACCTTC
>-|TRBV25-1|TRBJ1-2|-
CASSESVYRGGARGYTF
TGTGCCAGCAGTGAATCGGTGTATCGGGGGGGCGCAAGGGGCTACACCTTC